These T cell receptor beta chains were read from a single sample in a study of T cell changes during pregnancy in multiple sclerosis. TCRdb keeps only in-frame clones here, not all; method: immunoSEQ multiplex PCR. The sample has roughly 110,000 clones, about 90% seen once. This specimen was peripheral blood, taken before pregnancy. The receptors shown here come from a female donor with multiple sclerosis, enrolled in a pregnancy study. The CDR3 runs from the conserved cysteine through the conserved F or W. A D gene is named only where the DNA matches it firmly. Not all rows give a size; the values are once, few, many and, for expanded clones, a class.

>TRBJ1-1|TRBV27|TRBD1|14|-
TGTGCCAGCAGTGGAGACAGGGGATACACTGAAGCTTTCTTT
CASSGDRGYTEAFF
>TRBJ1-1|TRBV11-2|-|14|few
TGTGCCAGCAGGAGATCTTACAGTCACACTGAAGCTTTCTTT
CASRRSYSHTEAFF
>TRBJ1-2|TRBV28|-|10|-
TGTGCCAGCAGTATAGGGAGTTACACCTTC
CASSIGSYTF
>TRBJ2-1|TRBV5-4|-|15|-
TGTGCCAGCAGTAACGGCGGAAGCTCCTACAATGAGCAGTTCTTC
CASSNGGSSYNEQFF
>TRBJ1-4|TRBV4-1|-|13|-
TGCGCCAGCAGCCAAGCCGTTCCTGAAAAACTGTTTTTT
CASSQAVPEKLFF
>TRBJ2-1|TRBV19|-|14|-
TGTGCCAGTAGTATAGACCCTAGCTACAATGAGCAGTTCTTC
CASSIDPSYNEQFF
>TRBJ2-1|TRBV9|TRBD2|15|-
TGTGCCAGCAGCGCTAGCGGGAATTCCTACAATGAGCAGTTCTTC
CASSASGNSYNEQFF
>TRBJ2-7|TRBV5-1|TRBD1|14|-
TGCGCCAGCAGCCCCCGGGACAGGGGCTACGAGCAGTACTTC
CASSPRDRGYEQYF
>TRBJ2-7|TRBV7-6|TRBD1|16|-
TGTGCCAGCAGCCAAGTCGGGACAGGGGGCAACTACGAGCAGTACTTC
CASSQVGTGGNYEQYF
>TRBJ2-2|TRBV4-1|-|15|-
TGCGCCAGCAGCCAAGCGGGGGGCCGAATCGGGGAGCTGTTTTTT
CASSQAGGRIGELFF
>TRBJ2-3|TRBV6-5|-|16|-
TGTGCCAGCAGTTACGGGGCTACGGGGGATGCAGATACGCAGTATTTT
CASSYGATGDADTQYF
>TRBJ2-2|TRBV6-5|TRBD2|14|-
TGTGCCAGCGGGTCACTAGCGGGAGCCGGGGAGCTGTTTTTT
CASGSLAGAGELFF
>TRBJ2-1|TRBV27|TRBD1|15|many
TGTGCCAGCAGTCCACCCCCGGACAGGGCCCATGAGCAGTTCTTC
CASSPPPDRAHEQFF